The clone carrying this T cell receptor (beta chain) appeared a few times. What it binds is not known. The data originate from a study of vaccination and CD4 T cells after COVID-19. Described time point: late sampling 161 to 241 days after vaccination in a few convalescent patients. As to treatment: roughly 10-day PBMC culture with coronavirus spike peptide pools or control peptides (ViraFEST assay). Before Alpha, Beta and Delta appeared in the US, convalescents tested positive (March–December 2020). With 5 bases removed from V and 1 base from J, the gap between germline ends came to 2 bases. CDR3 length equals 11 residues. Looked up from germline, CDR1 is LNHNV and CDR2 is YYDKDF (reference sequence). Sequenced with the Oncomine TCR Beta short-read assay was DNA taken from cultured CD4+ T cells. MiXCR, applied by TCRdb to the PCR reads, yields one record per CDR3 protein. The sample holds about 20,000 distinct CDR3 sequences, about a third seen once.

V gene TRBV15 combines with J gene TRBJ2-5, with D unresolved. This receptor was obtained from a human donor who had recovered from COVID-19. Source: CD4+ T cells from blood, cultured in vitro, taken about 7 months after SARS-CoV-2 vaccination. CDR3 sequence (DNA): TGTGCCACCAGCCCCCAAGAGACCCAGTACTTC. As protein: CATSPQETQYF. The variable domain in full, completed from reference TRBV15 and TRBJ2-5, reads DAMVIQNPRYQVTQFGKPVTLSCSQTLNHNVMYWYQQKSSQAPKLLFHYYDKDFNNEADTPDNFQSRRPNTSFCFLDIRSPGLGDTAMYLCATSPQETQYFGPGTRLLVL.